A single sample gave rise to the 9 T cell receptor beta chains below, sequenced in a study of T cells in Graves' hyperthyroidism and ophthalmopathy. TCR beta CDR3 sequences were amplified from RNA transcripts. First-round RT-PCR with HTBI primers amplified the TCR CDR3 region. TCRdb redid the calling of the multiplex PCR reads with MiXCR, one entry per CDR3 protein. Altogether fewer than 700,000 distinct CDR3 sequences are present, around 15% being singletons, with the ten largest covering approximately 3.9%. The sequenced sample was blood. Every receptor here comes from a woman aged 30 to 39 with Graves' hyperthyroidism.

V is TRBV7-3 and J is TRBJ2-1; 11 nucleotides align to TRBD1. The J segment lost 10 bases and the V segment lost 4 bases, leaving 6 bases of the junction unmatched. Germline-derived CDR1 and CDR2 are SGHTA and FQGTGA. This CDR3 comprises 14 residues. The CDR3 DNA reads TGTGCCAGCAGCTCCGGGACAGGGGGGCAGGAGCAGTTCTTC. It yields the protein CASSSGTGGQEQFF. Variable domain in full (rest from reference TRBV7-3 and TRBJ2-1): GAGVSQTPSNKVTEKGKYVELRCDPISGHTALYWYRQSLGQGPEFLIYFQGTGAADDSGLPNDRFFAVRPEGSVSTLKIQRTERGDSAVYLCASSSGTGGQEQFFGPGTRLTVL.

The chain uses TRBV7-9 and TRBJ1-5; TRBD1 might be the D (5 bases). V was pared by 5 bases and J by 4 bases, with 15 bases between. The CDR3 consists of 15 residues. Germline V lookup: CDR1 SEHNR, CDR2 FQNEAQ (reference sequence). Here the CDR3 reads CASSPSGNGNQPQHF. DNA of the CDR3: TGTGCCAGCAGCCCATCAGGGAACGGTAATCAGCCCCAGCATTTT.

This clonotype was picked up many times. The rearrangement links TRBV9 to TRBJ2-1; tentatively, D is TRBD1 or TRBD2 (5 bases each). Germline lookup yields CDR1 SGDLS and CDR2 YYNGEE. The CDR3 is 14 residues long. V was shortened by 3 bases and J by 4 bases, with 11 bases between the two germline ends. The CDR3 region has the DNA TGTGCCAGCAGCGGGGGACCTAGTTACAATGAGCAGTTCTTC. It encodes CASSGGPSYNEQFF.

The genes are TRBV2 and TRBJ1-6; D remains unclear. V was shortened by 2 bases and J by 0 bases, with 8 bases between the two germline ends. The CDR3 is made up of 16 amino acids. Germline-derived CDR1 and CDR2 are SNHLY and FYNNEI. The DNA of the CDR3 is TGTGCCAGCAGTGAAAGGCGGCTCTCCTATAATTCACCCCTCCACTTT. This sequence encodes CASSERRLSYNSPLHF.

This clonotype was counted many times. The V and J genes are TRBV11-2 and TRBJ2-5; weak D call: TRBD2 (6 bases). Trimming cost V 6 bases and J 4 bases, with 30 bases left between them. There are 19 residues in the CDR3. Germline V lookup: CDR1 SGHAT, CDR2 FQNNGV. DNA of the CDR3: TGTGCCAGCAGTTCCCTCCGGGCCGATCAAGGCGGGGTTATAGAGACCCAGTACTTC. It encodes CASSSLRADQGGVIETQYF.

This rearrangement joins TRBV29-1 to TRBJ1-5; tentative D call: TRBD1 (5 bases). The CDR3 extends over 13 amino acids. V was cut by 7 bases and J by 4 bases, with 14 bases left in between. From germline, CDR1 is SQVTM and CDR2 ANQGSEA. CDR3 loop: CSALYGTNQPQHF. The CDR3 coding sequence is TGCAGCGCACTCTACGGGACTAATCAGCCCCAGCATTTT.

This clonotype was counted many times. The gene calls are TRBV24-1 and TRBJ2-1, with 11 bases matching TRBD2. Germline CDR1 reads KGHDR; CDR2 reads SFDVKD. Losses at the gene ends were 5 bases for V and 6 bases for J; bases not matched to a gene: 11. The CDR3 contains 17 residues. The CDR3 DNA reads as TGTGCCACCAGTGGGGGGACTAGCGGCCCAGCAGTCAATGAGCAGTTCTTC. Encoded protein: CATSGGTSGPAVNEQFF.

This clonotype occurred many times. The V and J genes are TRBV24-1 and TRBJ2-1; 7 bases match TRBD2. The CDR3 covers 14 residues. V lost 4 bases and J lost 5; bases outside the gene matches: 4. Germline CDR1 KGHDR, CDR2 SFDVKD. CDR3 sequence: CATSEASGNNEQFF. CDR3 bases: TGTGCCACCAGTGAGGCGAGCGGGAACAATGAGCAGTTCTTC.

This clonotype was observed a few times. CDR3 in DNA: TGTGCCAGTAAGACCCAACAGGGCCAGGGTGGCTACACCTTC. Amino acid sequence: CASKTQQGQGGYTF. The chain combines TRBV7-9 with TRBJ1-2; tentative D call: TRBD1 (6 bases). Germline CDR1 and CDR2: SEHNR and FQNEAQ (reference sequence). Between the trimmed V and J ends, which lost 9 bases and 7 bases, there was a span of 21 bases. The CDR3 covers 14 residues.